The 27 T cell receptor beta chains reported below all come from one sample, sequenced in a study of blood T cell repertoires in COVID-19 (dated by TCRdb to about 2020). Library generation was performed with the immunoSEQ multiplex PCR assay. TCRdb retrieved this table from immuneACCESS and kept in-frame rearrangements only. Not all clones are present; in checked studies, unresolved V genes account for under half, and no reason is known for the remainder. This sample lists about 160,000 clones; approximately 88% were detected once. The biggest ten clones account for 2.2% of the sample. Specimen: peripheral blood. These receptors all come from a man in his 70s with acute or convalescent COVID-19.

The chain joins TRBV18 to TRBJ1-5; D is possibly TRBD1 (5 bases). Germline CDR1 is KGHSH and CDR2 is LQKENI. The CDR3 is made up of 18 amino acids. V was pared by 3 bases and J by 1 base, with 19 bases between. The CDR3 sequence is CASSPFEGVRGSNQPQHF. CDR3 DNA: TGTGCCAGCTCACCGTTTGAAGGGGTGAGAGGCAGCAATCAGCCCCAGCATTTT.

The chain has TRBV24-1 and TRBJ1-3, with D possibly TRBD1 on 6 matching bases. CDR1 KGHDR and CDR2 SFDVKD come from the germline V gene. CDR3 length: 14 residues. Trimming left V 4 bases short and J 2 bases short, with 8 bases between. CDR3 protein: CATSETGTGNTIYF. The CDR3 coding sequence is TGTGCCACCAGTGAGACAGGTACTGGAAACACCATATATTTT.

CDR3 in amino acids: CASSYPGAGGTDTQYF. Written as DNA, the CDR3 is TGTGCCAGCAGTTACCCGGGGGCGGGGGGCACAGATACGCAGTATTTT. The rearrangement uses TRBV6-6 and TRBJ2-3; D possibly corresponds to TRBD2 (7 bases). The ends were cut back, 2 bases at V and 1 base at J, with 13 bases in the middle. Germline assignment: CDR1 MNHNY and CDR2 SVGAGI (reference sequence). The CDR3 covers 16 residues.

This sequence joins TRBV7-8 and TRBJ2-3; 10 bases line up with TRBD2. The CDR3 extends over 16 amino acids. V was clipped by 1 base and J by 4 bases; unmatched bases: 5. Germline lookup yields CDR1 SGHVS and CDR2 FQNEAQ. CDR3 DNA sequence: TGTGCCAGCAGCTTAGTAGCGGGGGGTAGCGCAGATACGCAGTATTTT. Translation gives CASSLVAGGSADTQYF.

This clone was counted only a few times. The chain joins TRBV27 to TRBJ1-5, with unresolved D. Germline values: CDR1 MNHEY, CDR2 SMNVEV (reference sequence). V was pared by 6 bases and J by 4 bases, with 7 bases between. CDR3 length: 12 residues. Here the CDR3 DNA reads TGTGCCAGCAGGGGAGGGAATCAGCCCCAGCATTTT. It translates to CASRGGNQPQHF.

V and J are TRBV27 and TRBJ2-2, with TRBD2 matching over 9 bases. V shed 4 bases, J shed 5 bases, and the junction held 11 bases outside the gene matches. This CDR3 has 17 residues. Looked up from germline, CDR1 is MNHEY and CDR2 is SMNVEV (reference sequence). CDR3 sequence reads: CASSSYTGTSSTGELFF. The CDR3 DNA reads TGTGCCAGCAGTTCGTACACCGGGACTAGCAGTACCGGGGAGCTGTTTTTT.

The chain employs TRBV18 and TRBJ1-1; D ambiguous. The length of the CDR3 is 15 residues. V lost 3 bases and J 3 bases, leaving 14 bases between the germline ends. Germline V gene data show CDR1 as KGHSH and CDR2 as LQKENI. The CDR3 protein is CASSPFYVTDTEAFF. The CDR3 DNA reads as TGTGCCAGCTCACCGTTTTACGTAACAGACACTGAAGCTTTCTTT.

The V gene is TRBV9, the J gene TRBJ2-1, with D perhaps TRBD2 (7 bases). This CDR3 has 16 amino acids. CDR1 is SGDLS, CDR2 YYNGEE, per germline. The germline V and J ends were trimmed by 7 bases and 9 bases, with 26 bases remaining between them. This CDR3 is CASSRGGRAMVSEQFF. The CDR3 DNA reads TGTGCCAGCTCCCGAGGGGGGAGGGCTATGGTGAGTGAGCAGTTCTTC.

About this clone itself: The same CDR3 can be traced to other DNA sequences in this sample. The rearrangement links TRBV4-2 to TRBJ2-7, with 12 bases identical to TRBD2. V shed 1 base, J shed 1 base, and the junction held 2 bases outside the gene matches. The CDR3 loop spans 16 amino acids. Looked up from germline, CDR1 is LGHNA and CDR2 is YNFKEQ. CDR3 region: CASSQGLAGVSYEQYF. Here the CDR3 DNA reads TGTGCCAGCAGCCAAGGACTAGCGGGAGTTTCCTACGAGCAGTACTTC.

The CDR3 spells CASSYGTRVPQETQYF. CDR3 coding DNA: TGTGCCAGCAGCTACGGGACTAGGGTTCCCCAAGAGACCCAGTACTTC. The chain links TRBV7-2 to TRBJ2-5, with 8 bases identical to TRBD2. With 4 bases clipped from V and 1 base from J, the junction kept 8 bases outside the gene matches. CDR1 SGHTA and CDR2 FQGNSA come from the germline V gene. The CDR3 runs to 16 residues. The whole variable domain, filled in from reference TRBV7-2 and TRBJ2-5, reads GAGVSQSPSNKVTEKGKDVELRCDPISGHTALYWYRQSLGQGLEFLIYFQGNSAPDKSGLPSDRFSAERTGGSVSTLTIQRTQQEDSAVYLCASSYGTRVPQETQYFGPGTRLLVL.

This chain connects TRBV19 to TRBJ1-1, with D maybe TRBD1 (5 bases). The CDR3 has 16 amino acids. V was pared by 5 bases and J by 2 bases, with 18 bases between. CDR1 is LNHDA and CDR2 is SQIVND in the germline V gene (reference sequence). CDR3 loop: CASSVIGEGSNTEAFF. CDR3 bases: TGTGCCAGTAGTGTCATAGGGGAGGGTTCCAACACTGAAGCTTTCTTT.

This clone was seen only a few times. The CDR3 is CASTYPRLAGDRSLETQYF. CDR3 coding DNA: TGCGCCAGCACTTACCCCCGGCTAGCGGGAGACAGGTCACTGGAGACCCAGTACTTC. The gene calls are TRBV5-1 and TRBJ2-5, with 10 bases matching TRBD2. The J segment lost 5 bases and the V segment lost 6 bases, leaving 22 bases of the junction unmatched. The CDR3 extends over 19 amino acids. Germline V CDR1 and CDR2: SGHRS, YFSETQ.

This clone was picked up a small number of times. The CDR3 DNA reads as TGTGCCAGCAGCCCACATGGAGGGCTTAATGAAAAACTGTTTTTT. This sequence encodes CASSPHGGLNEKLFF. V usage is TRBV3-1 (or the pseudogene TRBV3-2) and J usage is TRBJ1-4; no clear D. Germline V gene lookup returns CDR1 LGHDT and CDR2 YNNKEL (reference sequence). The CDR3 has 15 amino acids. Trimming removed 4 bases from V and 4 bases from J, with 13 bases in between.

The V and J genes are TRBV3-1 (or the pseudogene TRBV3-2) and TRBJ2-1, with unresolved D. The CDR3 length is 13 residues. Germline CDR1 reads LGHDT; CDR2 reads YNNKEL (reference sequence). Trimming shortened V by 3 bases and J by 1 base, and 4 bases separated the two germline ends. The CDR3 nucleotides are TGTGCCAGCAGCCAGGCTTCCTACAATGAGCAGTTCTTC. It codes for CASSQASYNEQFF.

V is TRBV4-1 and J is TRBJ2-2; 11 bases match TRBD2. Germline loops: CDR1 MGHRA, CDR2 YSYEKL. Trimming at V came to 5 bases and at J to 4 bases, leaving 3 bases not matched to a gene. The CDR3 covers 15 residues. The CDR3 reads CASSVAGGRTGELFF. The CDR3 DNA reads as TGCGCCAGCAGCGTAGCGGGAGGGCGCACCGGGGAGCTGTTTTTT.

This clone came up once. For the CDR3, the DNA is TGTGCCAGTGGTCCCGGGGGAGCGGGAGCCTGGTCCTACGAGCAGTACTTC. Protein product: CASGPGGAGAWSYEQYF. The V and J genes are TRBV19 and TRBJ2-7; 8 bases are shared with TRBD2. Germline CDR1 is LNHDA and CDR2 is SQIVND (reference sequence). The CDR3 runs to 17 residues. V was clipped by 8 bases and J by 1 base; unmatched bases: 16.

J is TRBJ2-7 and V is TRBV6-6, with a weak D call TRBD1 (6 bases). The CDR3 spans 15 residues. Trimming cost V 6 bases and J 6 bases, with 21 bases left between them. Germline assignment: CDR1 MNHNY and CDR2 SVGAGI (reference sequence). The CDR3 spells CASRDNQGRPGEQYF. Here the CDR3 DNA reads TGTGCCAGCAGGGACAACCAGGGGCGCCCCGGCGAGCAGTACTTC.

V gene TRBV5-4 combines with J gene TRBJ2-3; D might be TRBD2 (5 bases). CDR1 is SGHNT and CDR2 is YYREEE in the germline V gene (reference sequence). With 4 bases removed from V and 3 bases from J, the gap between germline ends came to 12 bases. The CDR3 spans 14 residues. The CDR3 protein is CASSPEVATDTQYF. CDR3 nucleotide sequence: TGTGCCAGCAGCCCTGAAGTAGCGACAGATACGCAGTATTTT. The full variable domain, its missing parts supplied by reference TRBV5-4 and TRBJ2-3, is ETGVTQSPTHLIKTRGQQVTLRCSSQSGHNTVSWYQQALGQGPQFIFQYYREEENGRGNFPPRFSGLQFPNYSSELNVNALELDDSALYLCASSPEVATDTQYFGPGTRLTVL.

In this sample, this clone turned up a few times. V is TRBV7-9 and J is TRBJ2-5, with 7 bases identical to TRBD2. Trimming at V came to 5 bases and at J to 8 bases, leaving 11 bases not matched to a gene. This CDR3 is 14 amino acids long. CDR1 is SEHNR, CDR2 FQNEAQ, per germline (reference sequence). DNA of the CDR3: TGTGCCAGCAGCCACACTAGCGCCGGGCCCACCCAGTACTTC. It is translated as CASSHTSAGPTQYF. Looking up the rest from reference TRBV7-9 and TRBJ2-5 gives the full variable domain: DTGVSQNPRHKITKRGQNVTFRCDPISEHNRLYWYRQTLGQGPEFLTYFQNEAQLEKSRLLSDRFSAERPKGSFSTLEIQRTEQGDSAMYLCASSHTSAGPTQYFGPGTRLLVL.

The CDR3, as DNA: TGTGCCAGCACTAAGGGACAGGAAGGCAATGAGCAGTTCTTC. It codes for CASTKGQEGNEQFF. The chain is built from TRBV2 and TRBJ2-1, with 8 nucleotides matching TRBD1. V lost 7 bases, J lost 6 bases, and 8 bases stayed unmatched. The CDR3 covers 14 residues. Per germline, CDR1 SNHLY and CDR2 FYNNEI.

The sample holds a few counts of this clone. The chain joins TRBV28 to TRBJ2-1; 9 nucleotides line up with TRBD1. V gave up 5 bases and J gave up 3 bases; unmatched junction bases: 5. The CDR3 has 15 residues. From germline, CDR1 is MDHEN and CDR2 SYDVKM. CDR3 bases: TGTGCCAGCAGTGGGACAGGGATTAGCTACAATGAGCAGTTCTTC. Encoded protein: CASSGTGISYNEQFF.

The rearrangement joins TRBV7-3 to TRBJ2-1; 13 bases align to TRBD2. J gave up 10 bases and V 5 bases, and 5 bases lay outside the gene matches. Per germline, CDR1 SGHTA and CDR2 FQGTGA. CDR3 size: 14 residues. DNA of the CDR3: TGTGCCAGCAGCGCCGGACTAGCGGGGGCCGAGCAGTTCTTC. Residues: CASSAGLAGAEQFF.

This clone was seen only a few times. This chain uses TRBV4-1 with TRBJ1-4, with TRBD1 as a possible D gene (5 bases). CDR3 length equals 16 residues. In germline, CDR1 is MGHRA, CDR2 YSYEKL. Between the trimmed V and J ends, which lost 1 base and 7 bases, there was a span of 16 bases. CDR3 DNA sequence: TGCGCCAGCAGCCAAGGTTCGACAGATAAGGGTGAAAAACTGTTTTTT. The encoded protein is CASSQGSTDKGEKLFF.

The gene calls are TRBV18 and TRBJ1-5, with D possibly TRBD1 on 5 matching bases. The V and J ends lost 5 bases and 0 bases respectively, with 20 bases between them. CDR3 length: 18 residues. Germline assignment: CDR1 KGHSH and CDR2 LQKENI. In nucleotides, the CDR3 is TGTGCCAGCTCATCATGGGACTCGGGGCAGAGTAGCAATCAGCCCCAGCATTTT. Translation gives CASSSWDSGQSSNQPQHF.

This chain connects TRBV5-1 to TRBJ2-3; the match to TRBD1 covers 8 bases. This CDR3 comprises 15 residues. V lost 2 bases and J lost 4; bases outside the gene matches: 6. The germline gives CDR1 SGHRS, CDR2 YFSETQ. The CDR3 loop is CASSFEDRVADTQYF. The DNA of the CDR3 is TGCGCCAGCAGCTTCGAGGACAGGGTGGCAGATACGCAGTATTTT.

CDR3 in DNA: TGTGCCAGCAGCCCCCCCCCAGGCAGGGACACAGATACGCAGTATTTT. Translated, it gives CASSPPPGRDTDTQYF. The chain couples TRBV4-2 to TRBJ2-3; weak D call: TRBD1 (5 bases). Looked up from germline, CDR1 is LGHNA and CDR2 is YNFKEQ. V lost 4 bases, J lost 2 bases, and 16 bases lay in between. The CDR3 sequence is 16 residues long.

The chain's CDR3 is CASSQPEQGIDSPLHF. The CDR3 bases are TGTGCCAGCAGCCAACCGGAGCAGGGGATCGATTCACCCCTCCACTTT. V usage is TRBV4-2 and J usage is TRBJ1-6; TRBD1 might be the D (6 bases). Germline CDR1 is LGHNA and CDR2 is YNFKEQ. This CDR3 is built from 16 residues. Trimming took off 2 bases at V and 8 bases at J, with 16 bases between the two ends.